These 25 T cell receptor beta chains share one sample of origin, sequenced in a study of blood T cell repertoires in COVID-19. TCRdb keeps only in-frame clones here, not all; method: immunoSEQ multiplex PCR. The profile shows 300,000 to 450,000 clones, about 85% of them singletons. Source material: peripheral blood. Receptors originate from a woman aged 18-29 years with acute or convalescent COVID-19.

The chain links TRBV28 to TRBJ2-1; 11 bases line up with TRBD2. Germline V gives CDR1 MDHEN, CDR2 SYDVKM. This CDR3 has 15 amino acids. V was clipped by 6 bases and J by 7 bases; unmatched bases: 8. The CDR3: CASRILAGAGNEQFF. CDR3 sequence (DNA): TGTGCCAGCAGAATACTAGCGGGAGCGGGAAATGAGCAGTTCTTC.

Only one count was recorded for this clone. The chain is built from TRBV6-1 and TRBJ2-7; TRBD1 matches 9 bases. This CDR3 comprises 16 residues. V lost 0 bases, J lost 3 bases, and 6 bases stayed unmatched. Germline V gene lookup returns CDR1 MNHNS and CDR2 SASEGT. This CDR3 reads CASSEAGSDRGYEQYF. The CDR3 DNA sequence: TGTGCCAGCAGTGAAGCGGGATCGGACAGGGGCTACGAGCAGTACTTC.

V and J are TRBV6-1 and TRBJ1-6, with D perhaps TRBD1 (6 bases). The CDR3 has 14 amino acids. CDR1 and CDR2 from the germline V gene are MNHNS and SASEGT. The V end was cut by 2 bases, the J end by 5 bases, with 7 bases between. CDR3 region: CASSEWTDNSPLHF. The CDR3 nucleotides are TGTGCCAGCAGTGAATGGACAGATAATTCACCCCTCCACTTT.

The chain has TRBV3-1 (or the pseudogene TRBV3-2) and TRBJ1-2; D is possibly TRBD1 (6 bases). The CDR3 has 16 residues. The V gene lost 0 bases and the J gene lost 7 bases, with 18 bases spanning the gap. CDR1 is LGHDT and CDR2 is YNNKEL in the germline V gene (reference sequence). The CDR3 sequence is CASSQERTWGRGGYTF. The CDR3 region has the DNA TGTGCCAGCAGCCAAGAACGGACGTGGGGGCGAGGTGGCTACACCTTC.

This chain uses TRBV19 with TRBJ1-2; D is uncertain. Trimming cost V 5 bases and J 6 bases, with 10 bases left between them. Germline V gives CDR1 LNHDA, CDR2 SQIVND (reference sequence). This CDR3 has 12 amino acids. Here the CDR3 DNA reads TGTGCCAGTAGTCGGGGTTCGGATGGCTACACCTTC. This translates into CASSRGSDGYTF.

This sequence joins TRBV5-6 and TRBJ2-1, with 7 nucleotides matching TRBD1. The V segment lost 0 bases and the J segment 6 bases; nucleotides outside the gene matches: 3. The length of the CDR3 is 14 residues. Germline CDR1 is SGHDT and CDR2 is YYEEEE. The CDR3 spells CASSLGQGVNEQFF. The CDR3 DNA reads as TGTGCCAGCAGCTTGGGGCAGGGGGTCAATGAGCAGTTCTTC.

At least ten counts were recorded for this clone. The chain employs TRBV3-1 (or the pseudogene TRBV3-2) and TRBJ2-7; D is perhaps TRBD1 (5 bases). The CDR3 loop spans 14 amino acids. Trimming removed 0 bases from V and 2 bases from J, with 8 bases in between. The germline CDR1 and CDR2 sequences are LGHDT and YNNKEL (reference sequence). The CDR3 region has the DNA TGTGCCAGCAGCCAAGACAGGGCCGCCTACGAGCAGTACTTC. As protein: CASSQDRAAYEQYF.

This clone was counted a single time. V is TRBV4-2 and J is TRBJ2-3; 9 nucleotides line up with TRBD2. This CDR3 comprises 18 residues. Per the germline V gene, CDR1 is LGHNA and CDR2 is YNFKEQ. After removal of 1 base from V and 5 bases from J, the junction contained 13 bases not matched to a gene. CDR3 residues: CASSQVGLAGARGDTQYF. The DNA for the CDR3 is TGTGCCAGCAGCCAAGTTGGGTTAGCGGGGGCCAGGGGAGATACGCAGTATTTT.

The gene calls are TRBV5-4 and TRBJ1-1; D possibly corresponds to TRBD1 (5 bases). This CDR3 has 14 amino acids. Germline CDR1 reads SGHNT; CDR2 reads YYREEE (reference sequence). V lost 4 bases and J 4 bases, leaving 14 bases between the germline ends. CDR3 coding DNA: TGTGCCAGCAGCCGCCAGGGCACCGCCACTGAAGCTTTCTTT. This sequence encodes CASSRQGTATEAFF.

This sequence joins TRBV2 and TRBJ1-6; D is perhaps TRBD1 (5 bases). The V gene lost 4 bases and the J gene lost 14 bases, with 15 bases spanning the gap. CDR3 size: 13 residues. Germline CDR1 and CDR2: SNHLY and FYNNEI. The chain's CDR3 is CASSAGGADSLHF. In DNA, the CDR3 is TGTGCCAGCAGTGCGGGAGGGGCGGACTCCCTCCACTTT. The whole variable domain, filled in from reference TRBV2 and TRBJ1-6, reads EPEVTQTPSHQVTQMGQEVILRCVPISNHLYFYWYRQILGQKVEFLVSFYNNEISEKSEIFDDQFSVERPDGSNFTLKIRSTKLEDSAMYFCASSAGGADSLHFGNGTRLTVT.

The chain combines TRBV19 with TRBJ1-1; D may be TRBD1 (6 bases). This CDR3 is 15 amino acids long. Germline V gives CDR1 LNHDA, CDR2 SQIVND (reference sequence). V dropped 1 base and J dropped 4 bases, with 13 bases sitting between them. The CDR3 DNA reads TGTGCCAGTAGTATAGGACAGGAAGGGAGCACTGAAGCTTTCTTT. Encoded protein: CASSIGQEGSTEAFF.

This clone was seen once. This rearrangement joins TRBV10-3 to TRBJ1-1; D unresolved. Trimming stripped 4 bases from V and 1 base from J, with 13 bases between. From germline, CDR1 is ENHRY and CDR2 SYGVKD. CDR3 length equals 15 residues. CDR3 protein: CAISVSGLGNTEAFF. The CDR3 bases are TGTGCCATCAGTGTCTCGGGATTGGGGAACACTGAAGCTTTCTTT.

The rearrangement uses TRBV10-2 and TRBJ2-7; maybe TRBD2 (7 bases). The CDR3 sequence is 14 residues long. V lost 9 bases and J lost 2, with 17 bases in between. Germline V CDR1 and CDR2: WSHSY, SAAADI. The CDR3 region is CASWRTGGAYEQYF. CDR3 sequence (DNA): TGCGCCAGTTGGAGAACGGGGGGCGCCTACGAGCAGTACTTC.

The rearrangement links TRBV12-3 or TRBV12-4 to TRBJ2-2, with D tentatively TRBD2 (7 bases). The CDR3 contains 13 residues. V was cut by 11 bases and J by 6 bases, with 16 bases left in between. The CDR3 DNA reads TGTGCCGGCTCGGGGGGCGCGGCCGGGGAGCTGTTTTTT. Protein sequence: CAGSGGAAGELFF.

The chain employs TRBV10-2 and TRBJ2-7; 10 bases align to TRBD1. This CDR3 comprises 16 residues. CDR1 and CDR2 from the germline V gene are WSHSY and SAAADI. V lost 5 bases and J lost 2; bases outside the gene matches: 9. DNA for the CDR3: TGCGCCAGCAGTAAGGACAGGGGGTTGAAAACCTACGAGCAGTACTTC. The encoded protein is CASSKDRGLKTYEQYF.

The chain carries TRBV7-2 and TRBJ2-5, with TRBD1 matching over 7 bases. CDR1 SGHTA and CDR2 FQGNSA come from the germline V gene. The CDR3 totals 14 residues. V shed 5 bases, J shed 6 bases, and the junction held 9 bases outside the gene matches. This CDR3 is CASSAGQVGQTQYF. CDR3 nucleotide sequence: TGTGCCAGCAGCGCAGGACAGGTCGGACAGACCCAGTACTTC.

This clone was counted a single time. The chain is built from TRBV10-2 and TRBJ1-6; no firm D call. Trimming removed 3 bases from V and 0 bases from J, with 12 bases in between. Germline CDR1 reads WSHSY; CDR2 reads SAAADI. CDR3 length: 17 residues. The CDR3 nucleotides read TGCGCCAGCAGTGATCCTGACATGAGCTCCTATAATTCACCCCTCCACTTT. Protein sequence: CASSDPDMSSYNSPLHF.

The rearrangement uses TRBV5-1 and TRBJ2-1, with TRBD2 matching over 9 bases. The germline V gene encodes CDR1 SGHRS and CDR2 YFSETQ. The V gene end was trimmed by 0 bases and the J gene end by 0 bases; junction bases not matched to a gene: 7. The CDR3 has 18 residues. The DNA for the CDR3 is TGCGCCAGCAGCTTGGCCATGGCGGGGGGGTTCTCCTACAATGAGCAGTTCTTC. As protein: CASSLAMAGGFSYNEQFF.

Concerning this clone: This CDR3 is also generated by other DNA sequences in the sample. The gene calls are TRBV9 and TRBJ1-1; D gene uncertain. Germline loops: CDR1 SGDLS, CDR2 YYNGEE. V lost 5 bases to trimming and J lost 4 bases, with 12 bases between them. The CDR3 has 13 residues. The CDR3 is CASSEGGGTEAFF. CDR3 DNA sequence: TGTGCCAGCAGTGAGGGAGGCGGCACTGAAGCTTTCTTT.

The rearrangement joins TRBV4-1 to TRBJ2-7; TRBD1 matches 7 bases. Per the germline V gene, CDR1 is MGHRA and CDR2 is YSYEKL. The CDR3 consists of 17 residues. J was trimmed by 2 bases and V by 3 bases; bases with no gene match: 13. The CDR3 DNA follows: TGCGCCAGCAGCCAGGACGGGGACAGCCGAACTCCCTACGAGCAGTACTTC. Translation gives CASSQDGDSRTPYEQYF.

This chain joins TRBV2 and TRBJ2-1; TRBD2 agrees at 12 bases. Germline CDR1 reads SNHLY; CDR2 reads FYNNEI. This CDR3 contains 16 residues. V was clipped by 6 bases and J by 4 bases; unmatched bases: 7. For the CDR3, the DNA is TGTGCCAGCAGGGACCCGGGACTAGCGGGTTACAATGAGCAGTTCTTC. Translated, it gives CASRDPGLAGYNEQFF.

This clone was counted once. This chain connects TRBV29-1 to TRBJ1-2, with 9 bases that match TRBD1. After removal of 3 bases from V and 10 bases from J, the junction contained 6 bases not matched to a gene. The CDR3 covers 12 residues. Germline V lookup: CDR1 SQVTM, CDR2 ANQGSEA. The CDR3 DNA follows: TGCAGCGTTGACCGCGGACAGGGGACCTACACCTTC. The encoded protein is CSVDRGQGTYTF. Full variable domain (remainder filled in from reference TRBV29-1 and TRBJ1-2): SAVISQKPSRDICQRGTSLTIQCQVDSQVTMMFWYRQQPGQSLTLIATANQGSEATYESGFVIDKFPISRPNLTFSTLTVSNMSPEDSSIYLCSVDRGQGTYTFGSGTRLTVV.

The chain recombines TRBV5-1 with TRBJ2-7; D possibly corresponds to TRBD1 (5 bases). V was pared by 3 bases and J by 1 base, with 17 bases between. Per germline, CDR1 SGHRS and CDR2 YFSETQ. This CDR3 has 16 residues. CDR3 residues: CASSSSTARNSYEQYF. The DNA of the CDR3 is TGCGCCAGCAGCTCATCGACAGCAAGGAATTCCTACGAGCAGTACTTC. Full variable domain (missing parts from reference TRBV5-1 and TRBJ2-7): KAGVTQTPRYLIKTRGQQVTLSCSPISGHRSVSWYQQTPGQGLQFLFEYFSETQRNKGNFPGRFSGRQFSNSRSEMNVSTLELGDSALYLCASSSSTARNSYEQYFGPGTRLTVT.

This clone was observed once. The rearrangement joins TRBV12-3 or TRBV12-4 to TRBJ1-1, with 9 bases lining up with TRBD1. V shed 6 bases, J shed 7 bases, and the junction held 6 bases outside the gene matches. CDR3 length: 13 residues. CDR3 DNA: TGTGCCAGCAGCGGGGGACAGGGAGGTGAAGCTTTCTTT. It codes for CASSGGQGGEAFF.

The chain employs TRBV9 and TRBJ1-3; TRBD1 aligns across 8 bases. The CDR3 is 15 residues long. V dropped 3 bases and J dropped 3; count of bases not matched to a gene: 5. The germline CDR1 and CDR2 sequences are SGDLS and YYNGEE. The CDR3 DNA sequence: TGTGCCAGCAGCGGGGCAGGGGGCGTTGGAAACACCATATATTTT. Residues: CASSGAGGVGNTIYF.